Listed here are 15 T cell receptor beta chains from one sample, sequenced in a study of OX40 agonist ivuxolimab in advanced cancers. Clones were read by immunoSEQ multiplex PCR, and TCRdb kept only the in-frame ones, dropping some. The table includes tens of thousands of clones, about 80% detected once. Sequenced material: CD4+ or CD8+ T cells sorted from blood, taken in a trial of the OX40 agonist ivuxolimab. Every receptor here comes from an adult with an advanced solid tumor such as melanoma, head and neck, liver or kidney cancer.

This chain links TRBV9 with TRBJ1-5, with D uncertain. The germline V gene has CDR1 SGDLS and CDR2 YYNGEE. The CDR3 is 16 residues long. The V end lost 0 bases, the J end lost 1 base, and 11 bases lay between the germline ends. CDR3 region: CASSVGPTGSNQPQHF. The CDR3 nucleotides read TGTGCCAGCAGCGTAGGCCCAACGGGGAGCAATCAGCCCCAGCATTTT. The variable domain in full, with the rest retrieved from reference TRBV9 and TRBJ1-5, is DSGVTQTPKHLITATGQRVTLRCSPRSGDLSVYWYQQSLDQGLQFLIQYYNGEERAKGNILERFSAQQFPDLHSELNLSSLELGDSALYFCASSVGPTGSNQPQHFGDGTRLSIL.

The chain joins TRBV4-1 to TRBJ1-2; 11 nucleotides align to TRBD1. The V and J ends lost 8 bases and 5 bases, in that order; junction bases with no gene match: 4. CDR1 is MGHRA, CDR2 YSYEKL, per germline. The CDR3 contains 13 residues. This CDR3 reads CASHGQGAYGYTF. In DNA form, the CDR3 reads TGCGCCAGCCACGGACAGGGGGCTTATGGCTACACCTTC.

This sequence joins TRBV6-1 and TRBJ2-5; 8 positions agree with TRBD2. V was pared by 4 bases and J by 4 bases, with 5 bases of the junction left unmatched. This CDR3 has 14 residues. CDR1 is MNHNS, CDR2 SASEGT, per germline. For the CDR3, the DNA is TGTGCCAGCAGTGTGGGACTAGTAATAGAGACCCAGTACTTC. Protein: CASSVGLVIETQYF.

The chain uses TRBV18 and TRBJ2-7; tentative D call: TRBD1 (6 bases). Trimming shortened V by 0 bases and J by 2 bases, and 14 bases separated the two germline ends. Germline V gene data show CDR1 as KGHSH and CDR2 as LQKENI. The CDR3 sequence is 16 residues long. The CDR3 sequence is CASSPPNFQGTYEQYF. CDR3 DNA: TGTGCCAGCTCACCACCGAATTTTCAGGGGACCTACGAGCAGTACTTC.

V and J are TRBV10-3 and TRBJ1-1, with 7 nucleotides matching TRBD1. V trimming: 5 bases; J trimming: 6 bases; junction bases outside the gene matches: 12. Germline V gene lookup returns CDR1 ENHRY and CDR2 SYGVKD. This CDR3 is 15 amino acids long. The CDR3 loop reads CAISPDRQGHPEAFF. CDR3 DNA sequence: TGTGCCATCAGTCCAGATAGACAGGGCCATCCTGAAGCTTTCTTT.

The V call is TRBV19, the J call TRBJ1-2; D is possibly TRBD1 (6 bases). Germline V gene data show CDR1 as LNHDA and CDR2 as SQIVND (reference sequence). The CDR3 is made up of 16 amino acids. V was cut by 8 bases and J by 7 bases, with 26 bases left in between. The CDR3 region is CASANGQLPLSGGYTF. CDR3 nucleotide sequence: TGTGCCAGTGCGAATGGACAGCTACCCCTGTCGGGTGGCTACACCTTC.

The V and J genes are TRBV30 and TRBJ2-6; 9 positions agree with TRBD1. V was pared by 4 bases and J by 0 bases, with 7 bases of the junction left unmatched. The CDR3 runs 17 residues. Germline CDR1 GTSNPN, CDR2 SVGIG (reference sequence). The DNA for the CDR3 is TGTGCCTGGAACCGGGACAGGGTGAGCTCTGGGGCCAACGTCCTGACTTTC. It specifies CAWNRDRVSSGANVLTF.

The chain combines TRBV29-1 with TRBJ2-7, with a tentative D call TRBD2 (5 bases). The CDR3 has 13 amino acids. V lost 2 bases and J 4 bases, leaving 12 bases between the germline ends. Germline V gene lookup returns CDR1 SQVTM and CDR2 ANQGSEA. Here the CDR3 reads CSVERGQRYEQYF. CDR3 in DNA: TGCAGCGTTGAACGAGGGCAGAGGTACGAGCAGTACTTC.

CDR3 residues: CASSKTRGRGDSTDTQYF. The DNA of the CDR3 is TGTGCCAGCAGCAAAACCAGGGGCAGGGGTGATAGCACAGATACGCAGTATTTT. The chain is built from TRBV21-1 and TRBJ2-3; TRBD1, as called in the table, went unchecked against the DNA. TRBV21-1 is noted as a pseudogene. This CDR3 contains 18 residues.

V and J are TRBV27 and TRBJ2-2; D remains ambiguous. Germline CDR1 MNHEY, CDR2 SMNVEV (reference sequence). V lost 0 bases and J 3 bases, leaving 14 bases between the germline ends. The CDR3 spans 17 residues. DNA for the CDR3: TGTGCCAGCAGTTTATCCTCCCTCAGGATGGACACCGGGGAGCTGTTTTTT. It specifies CASSLSSLRMDTGELFF.

The V gene is TRBV11-2, the J gene TRBJ1-3; 10 bases align to TRBD1. This CDR3 is built from 15 residues. With 4 bases clipped from V and 4 bases from J, the junction kept 4 bases outside the gene matches. The germline V gene has CDR1 SGHAT and CDR2 FQNNGV. The CDR3 sequence: CASSSGQGGGNTIYF. The CDR3 DNA sequence: TGTGCCAGCAGCTCCGGACAGGGGGGGGGAAACACCATATATTTT.

The chain recombines TRBV6-4 with TRBJ2-7, with D uncertain. V lost 4 bases to trimming and J lost 5 bases, with 12 bases between them. This CDR3 is built from 13 residues. Per the germline V gene, CDR1 is MRHNA and CDR2 is SNTAGT. CDR3: CASSAAPGHEQYF. The DNA for the CDR3 is TGTGCCAGCAGTGCGGCCCCGGGCCACGAGCAGTACTTC.

The gene calls are TRBV5-1 and TRBJ2-7, with a possible D match to TRBD2 (5 bases). The germline gives CDR1 SGHRS, CDR2 YFSETQ. V lost 3 bases, J lost 3 bases, and 10 bases lay in between. CDR3 length: 13 amino acids. CDR3 region: CASSSPGNYEQYF. DNA for the CDR3: TGCGCCAGCAGCTCGCCGGGAAACTACGAGCAGTACTTC.

In this sample, this clone is medium-sized. This chain links TRBV11-2 with TRBJ1-6; TRBD1 agrees at 7 bases. V lost 1 base and J lost 10; bases outside the gene matches: 4. The germline gives CDR1 SGHAT, CDR2 FQNNGV. The CDR3 has 14 amino acids. CDR3 in amino acids: CASSLGQGGSPLHF. The DNA for the CDR3 is TGTGCCAGCAGCTTAGGACAGGGTGGCTCACCCCTCCACTTT.

The chain uses TRBV6-1 and TRBJ1-2; D not certain. This CDR3 is built from 14 residues. From germline, CDR1 is MNHNS and CDR2 SASEGT. Between the trimmed V and J ends, which lost 2 bases and 7 bases, there was a span of 14 bases. CDR3 bases: TGTGCCAGCAGTGAATTAGCACCCCCGACTGGCTACACCTTC. Translating gives CASSELAPPTGYTF.